The 9 T cell receptor beta chains presented below share a single source sample, sequenced in a study of blood T cell repertoires in COVID-19. Sequenced by immunoSEQ multiplex PCR; TCRdb stores in-frame clones only, minus some. The table has 87,000 or so clones, around 87% seen once; the top ten hold 4.5% to 5.5%. Sequencing used peripheral blood. These TCRs come from a woman aged 80 or older with acute or convalescent COVID-19.

The CDR3 region is CASSYLRTSGSNEQFF. CDR3 DNA sequence: TGTGCCAGCAGTTACCTACGGACTAGCGGGTCAAATGAGCAGTTCTTC. This chain joins TRBV6-5 and TRBJ2-1; 11 bases fit TRBD2. The junction had 7 bases not matched to a gene; V was cut back by 2 bases and J by 7 bases. CDR3 length: 16 amino acids. Germline V CDR1 and CDR2: MNHEY, SVGAGI.

The chain recombines TRBV7-9 with TRBJ2-4; 12 bases map to TRBD2. The CDR3 has 15 residues. CDR1 SEHNR and CDR2 FQNEAQ come from the germline V gene (reference sequence). With 4 bases clipped from V and 7 bases from J, the junction kept 5 bases outside the gene matches. In DNA, the CDR3 is TGTGCCAGCAGCTCCCTAGCGGGAGGGCCGAACATTCAGTACTTC. This gives the protein CASSSLAGGPNIQYF.

The chain uses TRBV11-2 and TRBJ2-7; TRBD1 agrees at 10 bases. Germline V gene lookup returns CDR1 SGHAT and CDR2 FQNNGV. Germline trimming cut 2 bases from V and 1 base from J; bases unmatched to any gene: 2. This CDR3 is 15 amino acids long. The CDR3 protein is CASSLRGQGSYEQYF. The CDR3 nucleotides read TGTGCCAGCAGCTTACGGGGACAGGGGTCCTACGAGCAGTACTTC. Filled out from reference TRBV11-2 and TRBJ2-7, the complete variable domain reads EAGVAQSPRYKIIEKRQSVAFWCNPISGHATLYWYQQILGQGPKLLIQFQNNGVVDDSQLPKDRFSAERLKGVDSTLKIQPAKLEDSAVYLCASSLRGQGSYEQYFGPGTRLTVT.

The V call is TRBV10-1, the J call TRBJ2-3, with a weak D call TRBD2 (6 bases). The CDR3 sequence is 13 residues long. V lost 3 bases and J lost 3, with 7 bases in between. Germline V gene data show CDR1 as WNHNN and CDR2 as SYGVQD (reference sequence). In DNA, the CDR3 is TGCGCCAGCAGTGAACTAGCTACAGATACGCAGTATTTT. Translation gives CASSELATDTQYF.

The V call is TRBV27, the J call TRBJ1-4; 7 positions match TRBD1. The CDR3 is 14 residues long. With 5 bases clipped from V and 7 bases from J, the junction kept 7 bases outside the gene matches. Germline CDR1 is MNHEY and CDR2 is SMNVEV (reference sequence). The CDR3 spells CASSMTGFVEKLFF. CDR3 bases: TGTGCCAGCAGTATGACAGGGTTTGTTGAAAAACTGTTTTTT.

This chain links TRBV30 with TRBJ2-7; 14 nucleotides match TRBD2. Trimming took 5 bases from V and 3 from J; bases not matched to a gene: 3. The CDR3 has 14 residues. Germline V lookup: CDR1 GTSNPN, CDR2 SVGIG (reference sequence). The CDR3 coding sequence is TGTGCCTGGGGGGGACTAGCGGGAGTCTACGAGCAGTACTTC. It encodes CAWGGLAGVYEQYF.

This chain connects TRBV19 to TRBJ2-1; 13 positions agree with TRBD2. With V trimmed by 6 bases and J by 4 bases, 3 bases remained unmatched. This CDR3 has 15 amino acids. Germline assignment: CDR1 LNHDA and CDR2 SQIVND (reference sequence). As DNA, the CDR3 is TGTGCCAGTAGAGGGACTAGCGGGGAATACAATGAGCAGTTCTTC. Its protein is CASRGTSGEYNEQFF.

This chain uses TRBV5-1 with TRBJ2-7; 8 bases are shared with TRBD1. The CDR3 length is 15 residues. J lost 6 bases, V lost 0 bases, and 8 bases had no gene match. Per germline, CDR1 SGHRS and CDR2 YFSETQ. CDR3 amino acids: CASSLARDRMGEQYF. For the CDR3, the DNA is TGCGCCAGCAGCTTGGCCCGGGACAGGATGGGCGAGCAGTACTTC.

The chain links TRBV6-1 to TRBJ2-7, with D perhaps TRBD2 (7 bases). This CDR3 region has 15 residues. Between the trimmed V and J ends, which lost 8 bases and 3 bases, there was a span of 20 bases. CDR1 and CDR2 (germline): MNHNS, SASEGT. In DNA, the CDR3 is TGTGCCAGCGGGGGGGCTCGGAAGGTATTCTACGAGCAGTACTTC. This encodes CASGGARKVFYEQYF.